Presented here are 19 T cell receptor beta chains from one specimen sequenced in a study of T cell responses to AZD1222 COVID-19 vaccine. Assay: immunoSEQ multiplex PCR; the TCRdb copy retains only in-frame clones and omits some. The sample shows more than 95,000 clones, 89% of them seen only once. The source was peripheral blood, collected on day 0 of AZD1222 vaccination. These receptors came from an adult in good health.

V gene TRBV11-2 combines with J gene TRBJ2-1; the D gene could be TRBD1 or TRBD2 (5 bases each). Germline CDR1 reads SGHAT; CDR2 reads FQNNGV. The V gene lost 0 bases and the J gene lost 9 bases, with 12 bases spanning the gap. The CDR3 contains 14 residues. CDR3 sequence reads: CASSLDRTQGEQFF. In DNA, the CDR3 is TGTGCCAGCAGCTTAGATAGGACTCAGGGTGAGCAGTTCTTC. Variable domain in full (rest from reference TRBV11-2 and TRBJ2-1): EAGVAQSPRYKIIEKRQSVAFWCNPISGHATLYWYQQILGQGPKLLIQFQNNGVVDDSQLPKDRFSAERLKGVDSTLKIQPAKLEDSAVYLCASSLDRTQGEQFFGPGTRLTVL.

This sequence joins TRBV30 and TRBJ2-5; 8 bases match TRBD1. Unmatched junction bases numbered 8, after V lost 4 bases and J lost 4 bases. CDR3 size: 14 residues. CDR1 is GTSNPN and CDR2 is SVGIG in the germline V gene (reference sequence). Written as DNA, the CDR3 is TGTGCCTGGAACCAGGGGGCGTCGGGAGAGACCCAGTACTTC. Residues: CAWNQGASGETQYF.

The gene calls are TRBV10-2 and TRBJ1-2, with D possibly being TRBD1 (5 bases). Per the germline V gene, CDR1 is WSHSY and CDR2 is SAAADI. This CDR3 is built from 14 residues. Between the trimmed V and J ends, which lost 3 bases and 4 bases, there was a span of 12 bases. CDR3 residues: CASSDGGRSYGYTF. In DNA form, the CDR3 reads TGCGCCAGCAGTGACGGGGGAAGGTCCTATGGCTACACCTTC.

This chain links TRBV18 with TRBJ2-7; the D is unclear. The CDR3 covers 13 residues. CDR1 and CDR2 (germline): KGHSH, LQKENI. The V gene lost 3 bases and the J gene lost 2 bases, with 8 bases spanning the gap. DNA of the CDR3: TGTGCCAGCTCACCTTCCCCCACCTACGAGCAGTACTTC. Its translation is CASSPSPTYEQYF. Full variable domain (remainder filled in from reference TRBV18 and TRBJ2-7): NAGVMQNPRHLVRRRGQEARLRCSPMKGHSHVYWYRQLPEEGLKFMVYLQKENIIDESGMPKERFSAEFPKEGPSILRIQQVVRGDSAAYFCASSPSPTYEQYFGPGTRLTVT.

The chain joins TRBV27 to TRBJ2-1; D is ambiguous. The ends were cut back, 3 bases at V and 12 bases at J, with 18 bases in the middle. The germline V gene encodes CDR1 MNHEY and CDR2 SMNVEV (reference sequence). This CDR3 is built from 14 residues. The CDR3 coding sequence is TGTGCCAGCAGTTTGAAGCCCCAGGCCACTCGGCAGTTCTTC. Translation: CASSLKPQATRQFF.

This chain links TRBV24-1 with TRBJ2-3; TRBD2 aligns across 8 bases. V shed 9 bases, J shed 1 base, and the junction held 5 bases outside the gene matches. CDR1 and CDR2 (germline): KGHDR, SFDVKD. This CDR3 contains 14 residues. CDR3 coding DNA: TGTGCCACCGCTTCTAGCGGGCGCACAGATACGCAGTATTTT. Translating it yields CATASSGRTDTQYF.

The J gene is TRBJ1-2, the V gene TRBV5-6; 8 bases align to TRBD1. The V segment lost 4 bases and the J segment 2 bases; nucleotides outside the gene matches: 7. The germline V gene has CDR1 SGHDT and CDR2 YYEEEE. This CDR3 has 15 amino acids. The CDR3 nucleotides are TGTGCCAGCAGCCCAACAGGGGGGTTCAACTATGGCTACACCTTC. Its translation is CASSPTGGFNYGYTF.

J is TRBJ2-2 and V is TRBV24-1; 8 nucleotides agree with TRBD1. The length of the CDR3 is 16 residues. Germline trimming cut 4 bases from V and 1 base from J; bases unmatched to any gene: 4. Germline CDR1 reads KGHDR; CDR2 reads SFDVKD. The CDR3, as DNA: TGTGCCACCAGTGAAGCCGGGACAGGGAACACCGGGGAGCTGTTTTTT. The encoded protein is CATSEAGTGNTGELFF.

In DNA form, the CDR3 reads TGTGCCAGCAGCGTGACGACAGGGGGCACTGAAGCTTTCTTT. It encodes CASSVTTGGTEAFF. The V gene is TRBV5-5, the J gene TRBJ1-1; TRBD1 agrees at 9 bases. The CDR3 spans 14 residues. The V and J ends lost 4 bases and 4 bases, in that order; junction bases with no gene match: 5. Germline V lookup: CDR1 SGHKS, CDR2 YYEKEE (reference sequence).

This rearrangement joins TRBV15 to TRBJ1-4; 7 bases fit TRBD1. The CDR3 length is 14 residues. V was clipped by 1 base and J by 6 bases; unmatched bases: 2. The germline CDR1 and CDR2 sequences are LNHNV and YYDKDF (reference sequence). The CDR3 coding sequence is TGTGCCACCAGCAGAGGGGACAGCTATGAAAAACTGTTTTTT. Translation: CATSRGDSYEKLFF. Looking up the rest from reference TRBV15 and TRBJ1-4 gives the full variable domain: DAMVIQNPRYQVTQFGKPVTLSCSQTLNHNVMYWYQQKSSQAPKLLFHYYDKDFNNEADTPDNFQSRRPNTSFCFLDIRSPGLGDTAMYLCATSRGDSYEKLFFGSGTQLSVL.

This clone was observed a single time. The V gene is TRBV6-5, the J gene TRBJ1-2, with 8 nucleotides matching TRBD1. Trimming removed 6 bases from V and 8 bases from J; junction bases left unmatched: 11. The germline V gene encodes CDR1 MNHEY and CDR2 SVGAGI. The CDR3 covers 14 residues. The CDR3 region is CASRVQGATGGYTF. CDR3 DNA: TGTGCCAGCAGAGTGCAGGGGGCCACGGGGGGCTACACCTTC.

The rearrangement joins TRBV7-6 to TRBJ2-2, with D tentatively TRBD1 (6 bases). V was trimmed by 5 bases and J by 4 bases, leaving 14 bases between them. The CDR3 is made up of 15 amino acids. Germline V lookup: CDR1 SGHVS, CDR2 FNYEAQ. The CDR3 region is CASSITRGFTGELFF. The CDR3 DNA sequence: TGTGCCAGCAGCATAACTAGGGGGTTCACCGGGGAGCTGTTTTTT.

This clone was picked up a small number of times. DNA of the CDR3: TGTGCCAGCAGCAGCCGACCGAACACTGAAGCTTTCTTT. Protein: CASSSRPNTEAFF. J is TRBJ1-1 and V is TRBV5-5; D uncertain. Germline CDR1 and CDR2: SGHKS and YYEKEE (reference sequence). The V and J ends lost 4 bases and 1 base respectively, with 8 bases between them. The CDR3 has 13 amino acids.

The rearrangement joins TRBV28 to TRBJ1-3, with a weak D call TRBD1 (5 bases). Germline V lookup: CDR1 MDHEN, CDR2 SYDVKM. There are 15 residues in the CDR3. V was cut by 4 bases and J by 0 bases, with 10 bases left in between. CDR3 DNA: TGTGCCAGCAGTTCGGCAGGGACCTCTGGAAACACCATATATTTT. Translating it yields CASSSAGTSGNTIYF.

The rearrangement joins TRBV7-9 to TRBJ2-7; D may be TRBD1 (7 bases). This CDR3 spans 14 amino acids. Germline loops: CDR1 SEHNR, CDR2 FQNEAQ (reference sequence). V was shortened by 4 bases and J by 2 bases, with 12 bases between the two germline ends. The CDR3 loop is CASSSTGEAYEQYF. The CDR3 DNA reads TGTGCCAGCAGCTCCACAGGGGAGGCCTACGAGCAGTACTTC.

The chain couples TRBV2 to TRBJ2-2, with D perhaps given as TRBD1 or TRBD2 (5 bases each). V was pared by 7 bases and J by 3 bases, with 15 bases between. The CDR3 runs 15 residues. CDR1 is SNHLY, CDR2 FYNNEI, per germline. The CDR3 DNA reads TGTGCCAGCAAAACCCAGGGAGACCACACCGGGGAGCTGTTTTTT. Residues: CASKTQGDHTGELFF.

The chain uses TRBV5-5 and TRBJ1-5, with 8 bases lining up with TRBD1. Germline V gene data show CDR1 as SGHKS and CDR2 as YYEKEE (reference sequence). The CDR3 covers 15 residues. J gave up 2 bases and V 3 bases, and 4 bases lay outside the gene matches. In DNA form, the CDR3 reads TGTGCCAGCAGCTCCCAGGGGGCTGGCAATCAGCCCCAGCATTTT. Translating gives CASSSQGAGNQPQHF.

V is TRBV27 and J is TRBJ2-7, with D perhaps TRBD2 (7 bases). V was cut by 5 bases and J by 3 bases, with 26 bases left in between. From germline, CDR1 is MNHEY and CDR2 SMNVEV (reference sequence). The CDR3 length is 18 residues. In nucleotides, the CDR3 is TGTGCCAGCAGTGTCGGGGGGTATGGGGGCCGAGCACTCTACGAGCAGTACTTC. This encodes CASSVGGYGGRALYEQYF.

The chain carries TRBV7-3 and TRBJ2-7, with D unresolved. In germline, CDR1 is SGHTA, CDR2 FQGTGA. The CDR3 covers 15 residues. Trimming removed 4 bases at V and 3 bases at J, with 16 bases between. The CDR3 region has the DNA TGTGCCAGCAGCTCGTGGGGTGCGCCGAACTACGAGCAGTACTTC. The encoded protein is CASSSWGAPNYEQYF.